These T cell receptor beta chains were read from a single sample in a study of T cells after yellow fever vaccination. TCRdb reprocessed the 5' RACE reads with MiXCR, giving one entry per CDR3 protein. The sample includes some 560,000 distinct CDR3 sequences, roughly a sixth seen only once; the top ten take approximately 15%. The sequencing here drew on PBMCs, taken 4 to 6 days after the first yellow fever vaccination. These TCRs come from a man younger than 30 who received the YFV17D yellow fever vaccine. Each CDR3 is given with its conserved first and last residue. Each record gives: J gene, V gene, CDR3 protein.

TRBJ2-1 | TRBV14 | CASSGTRLNNEQFF
TRBJ2-5 | TRBV5-1 | CASTSSGVWQETQYF
TRBJ2-3 | TRBV7-8 | CASSATRRETSTDTQYF
TRBJ2-7 | TRBV5-1 | CASSRRIGSYEQYF
TRBJ1-1 | TRBV5-5 | CASSPLTDTFF
TRBJ2-2 | TRBV27 | CASSGHFSGELFF
TRBJ1-6 | TRBV3-1 | CASSQITSLGGSPLHF
TRBJ1-2 | TRBV19 | CASSPGGGRSNLAGYTF
TRBJ2-3 | TRBV6-2/TRBV6-3 | CASSRGLADYSTDTQYF
TRBJ2-7 | TRBV6-2/TRBV6-3 | CASQFNEISYEQYF
TRBJ2-2 | TRBV19 | CASSTGTGYGELFF
TRBJ2-4 | TRBV10-2 | CASTGDTGAKNIQYF
TRBJ2-2 | TRBV5-1 | CASSLFRKNTGELFF
TRBJ1-5 | TRBV6-1 | CASSESSGSQPQHF
TRBJ2-5 | TRBV4-1 | CASSQAPQGPRETQYF
TRBJ1-5 | TRBV7-9 | CASSNSNQPQHF
TRBJ1-4 | TRBV18 | CASSPSSTNEKLFF
TRBJ2-1 | TRBV11-2 | CASTLQGANEQFF
TRBJ1-5 | TRBV6-2/TRBV6-3 | CASSPRGWQPQHF
TRBJ1-2 | TRBV10-3 | CATRTDLGLSSSGGYTF
TRBJ2-2 | TRBV27 | CASSFPQGGATGELFF
TRBJ2-5 | TRBV9 | CASSVAMVRGRETQYF